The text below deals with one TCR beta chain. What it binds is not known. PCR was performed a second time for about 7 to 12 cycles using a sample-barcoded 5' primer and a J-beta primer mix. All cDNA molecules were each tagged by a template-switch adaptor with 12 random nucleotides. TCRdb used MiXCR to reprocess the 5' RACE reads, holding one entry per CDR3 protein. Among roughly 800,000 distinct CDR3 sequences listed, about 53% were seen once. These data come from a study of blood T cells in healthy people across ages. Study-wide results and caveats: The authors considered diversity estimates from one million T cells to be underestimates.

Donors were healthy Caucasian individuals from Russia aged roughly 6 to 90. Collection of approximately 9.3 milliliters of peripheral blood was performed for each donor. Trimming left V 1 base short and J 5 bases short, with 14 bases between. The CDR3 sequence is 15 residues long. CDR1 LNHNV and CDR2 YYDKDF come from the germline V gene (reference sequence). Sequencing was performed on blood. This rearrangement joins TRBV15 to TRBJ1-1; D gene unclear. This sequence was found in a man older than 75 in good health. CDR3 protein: CATSRGAHRGTEAFF. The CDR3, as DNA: TGTGCCACCAGCAGAGGGGCGCACCGCGGGACTGAAGCTTTCTTT.